This TCR beta chain was obtained from a study of spatial heterogeneity in lung cancer (dated by TCRdb to about 2019). The study in broad terms: The donors were 60 to 80 patients from the lung TRACERx cohort who had early-stage, untreated non-small cell lung cancer. Beta-chain transcripts were consistently detected in greater numbers than alpha-chain transcripts, which likely reflected higher beta-chain transcript abundance. Both alpha and beta chains were TCR-sequenced in samples taken at surgery, namely 220 tumor regions, 64 matched nontumor lung samples and approximately 58 PBMC samples. The study linked features of the TCR repertoire to counts of nonsynonymous mutations, which were determined by whole-exome sequencing of tumor tissue. In the raw uncorrected reads, each unique combination of TCR and UMI appeared on average more than ten times. Follow-up PBMC samples were sequenced whenever available, and the median time to follow-up was two to three years after resection. The study quantitatively compared TCR alpha and beta repertoires across multiple tumor regions, matched nontumor lung and blood in non-small cell lung cancer.

The library was generated by 5' RACE. Sequenced on a NextSeq 500. To allow correction of PCR and sequencing errors, the TCR library protocol tagged every TCR cDNA molecule with a unique molecular identifier. The authors processed their data as follows. Decombinator tools were used for TCR identification, UMI-based error correction and CDR3 extraction. Expanded TCRs were defined as those above a frequency of 2 per 1,000, corresponding to the top 1% of the tumor frequency distribution. Each repertoire was subsampled 100 times to 5,000 TCRs, after which Renyi diversity was computed with the R vegan package. CDR3 similarity networks were constructed using string-kernel similarity of amino acid triplets, with links drawn between CDR3s whose pairwise similarity was above 0.82. The public reads were reanalyzed by TCRdb: fastp trimming at Q25, MiXCR alignment, in-frame beta chains only. Entries are consolidated by CDR3 protein sequence, retaining the most common genes and DNA. The V and J calls shown here were made by TCRdb, not taken from the authors' results. For this sample the table gives 50,000 to 60,000 distinct CDR3 sequences, of which less than 9% were detected only once. The ten top clones hold 35% to 45% of the sample.

Overall results and qualifications from the work: Only 11 to 15 patients were included in the comparisons of baseline and follow-up blood repertoires. Confirming at a functional level the hypothesis that regional TCRs recognize regional mutations was considered to require additional single-cell paired TCR alpha and beta sequencing. Ubiquitous expanded tumor TCRs were detected in blood more often at tumor resection than at routine follow-up.

The meaning of the sample's time point label: blood at routine non-recurrence follow-up after resection. Without any cell sorting, TCR sequencing was performed on whole RNA extracted either from tumor and nontumor lung tissue or from cryopreserved PBMC samples. Only patients for whom sufficient RNA was available from at least two tumor regions were selected for TCR sequencing. This clonotype was recorded a few times. Its binding antigen is unknown. No clone much larger than this one lies a single base away; base qualities are absent. The origin of this receptor is a female donor with early-stage non-small cell lung cancer. Source: PBMCs, taken at follow-up.

The CDR3 is CASSRRAGEKLFF. The nucleotide sequence is given as TGTGCCAGCAGTCGCCGGGCCGGGGAAAAACTGTTTTTT. The sequence joins TRBV12-3 or TRBV12-4 to TRBJ1-4, with no confident D gene call. From its cysteine to its phenylalanine, the CDR3 spans 13 amino acids. The only DNA kept is the CDR3, 39 bases in frame from the first base. V is pared back by 5 bases and J by 8 bases, with 12 bases lying between the germline termini.